This T cell receptor (beta chain) was retrieved from a study of siplizumab effects on memory and regulatory T cells. The CDR3 consists of 15 residues. V lost 6 bases and J 6 bases, leaving 17 bases between the germline ends. Germline V gene lookup returns CDR1 SNHLY and CDR2 FYNNEI. Of note for this clone: Its antigen remains unidentified.

TCRdb's copy holds only in-frame clones and misses some; the assay was immunoSEQ multiplex PCR. Of over 90,000 clones listed, 92% are singletons. Study-wide points: Sequences below about 10^-5 frequency were poorly captured, limiting mapping of alloreactive clones. Greater diversity than memory cells seemed evident in naive T cells, which also appeared to be major alloresponse contributors. Reactions containing siplizumab showed mappable alloreactive CD4+ clones averaging approximately 75% Treg-derived, versus 25% to 30% in controls.

The sequenced sample was CD4+ T cells sorted from blood. This chain links TRBV2 with TRBJ2-2, with D tentatively TRBD1 or TRBD2 (5 bases each). The source is a human donor in good health. CDR3 protein: CASRSGAIRAGELFF. CDR3 in DNA: TGTGCCAGCAGATCCGGGGCCATCAGGGCCGGGGAGCTGTTTTTT.